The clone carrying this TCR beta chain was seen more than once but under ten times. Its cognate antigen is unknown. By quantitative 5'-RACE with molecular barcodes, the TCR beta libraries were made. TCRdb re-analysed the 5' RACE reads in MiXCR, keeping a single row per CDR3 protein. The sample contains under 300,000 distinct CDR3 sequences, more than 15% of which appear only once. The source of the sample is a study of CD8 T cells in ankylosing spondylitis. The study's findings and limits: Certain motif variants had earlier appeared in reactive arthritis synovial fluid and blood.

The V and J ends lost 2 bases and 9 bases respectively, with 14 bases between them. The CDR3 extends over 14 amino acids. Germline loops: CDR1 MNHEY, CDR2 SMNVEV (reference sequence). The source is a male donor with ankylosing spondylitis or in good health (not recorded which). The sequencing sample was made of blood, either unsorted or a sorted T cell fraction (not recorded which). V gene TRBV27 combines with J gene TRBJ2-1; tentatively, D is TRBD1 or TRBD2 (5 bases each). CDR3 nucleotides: TGTGCCAGCAGTTTACAACCCGGGACGGTTGAGCAGTTCTTC. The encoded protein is CASSLQPGTVEQFF.